Included here is one T cell receptor (beta chain) sequence, with context. Which antigen it targets is not known. The input lacks base qualities; no much larger clone sits a single base away. Other nucleotide sequences in the sample specify the same CDR3. What the treatment or condition label conveys for this sample: oral pan-JAK inhibitor, 5-10 mg twice daily. From alopecia areata patients, peripheral blood was collected along with lesional scalp punch biopsies. PBMCs were isolated by density centrifugation and stained for CD3, CD4 and CD8, and CD4+ and CD8+ T cells were sorted on a FACSAria. The library was prepared using the immunoSEQ multiplex PCR assay. RNA was extracted from all samples and reverse transcribed into cDNA, which served as template for TCR sequencing. SuperScript III was used to make first-strand cDNA, primed with a 2:1 mix of oligo-dT and random hexamers. A synthetic immune receptor repertoire was used to measure amplification bias, and any remaining bias was corrected computationally. From the authors' description of their analysis: Raw reads were preprocessed to remove errors, and CDR3 was defined by IMGT conventions from the conserved cysteine to phenylalanine. To get clonality, Shannon entropy was normalized by log2 of the number of productive unique TCRs and the result was subtracted from 1. CD4 or CD8 identity of scalp clones was inferred by cross-referencing scalp TCRbeta sequences with sorted blood CD4 and CD8 repertoires. Imported from immuneACCESS, the table was reduced by TCRdb to in-frame sequences with V and J called. These copies leave out some clones; in studies compared against another copy, an unresolved V gene accounts for under half, and the cause of the remainder is not known. The V and J calls and the clone size are those of that table, but D and trimming were determined from the DNA. Present in this sample are a few hundred thousand clones, roughly three fifths of which were seen just once. The ten largest clones take up more than 1% of the sample.

These data are taken from a study of CD8+ T cells in alopecia areata (dated by TCRdb to 2017 to 2018). Regarding the study in general: The treated patients, all with moderate-to-severe alopecia areata, were enrolled in an open-label pilot trial of oral tofacitinib given at 5 to 10 mg twice daily. In treated patients, disease severity was measured using the SALT score, which gives the percentage of scalp surface area affected. Clonality in the scalp was compared among normal scalp (n=4), patchy alopecia areata scalp (n=8), and alopecia totalis/universalis scalp (n=8). Tofacitinib was given for 6 to 18 months, followed by 6 months of follow-up off drug to assess delayed response and recurrence. RNA was obtained with the PAXgene miRNA kit for fixed scalp, the miRNeasy kit for PBMCs, and the RNeasy kit for mouse skin. The study used high-throughput TCRbeta sequencing to examine T cell clonal expansion in alopecia areata, in both the C3H/HeJ mouse model and human patients. In humans, TCRbeta sequencing was performed on scalp tissue and on sorted CD4+ and CD8+ peripheral blood T cells from healthy controls and from patients with patchy or totalis/universalis alopecia areata. TCRbeta CDR3 regions were amplified by immunoSEQ multiplex PCR with 35 Vbeta forward and 13 Jbeta reverse primers. Tofacitinib-treated patients had biopsies at baseline and at 4 and 24 weeks of treatment, with a later scalp biopsy in several patients.

Study-wide findings and limitations: Tofacitinib significantly decreased scalp clonality and the number of expanded CD8+ clones among the top 100 scalp clones. During tofacitinib treatment, many expanded lesional clones remained in scalp and blood, and this persistence may partly explain relapse after treatment is stopped. Shared TCR sequences between patients were less evident than in mice, which may be partly attributable to HLA diversity in the patient population. Resident alphabeta T cells in normal human skin are also sequenced, complicating scalp TCR repertoire analysis, unlike mouse skin dominated by gammadelta T cells. Higher clonality and more expanded CD8+ clones were observed in lesional scalp than in normal scalp, particularly in alopecia totalis/universalis, a finding suggestive of antigenic drive. Because the treated cohort was small and included a single nonresponder, larger studies are needed to assess links between baseline CD8+ expansion and response.

From a lookup of the germline V gene, CDR1 and CDR2 are SQVTM and ANQGSEA. V is pruned by 3 bases and J by 7 bases, leaving 10 bases of the junction without a gene match. There are 14 amino acids in the CDR3, from cysteine to phenylalanine inclusive. The entry retains the CDR3 DNA only, 42 bases that are in frame from base 1. This TCR was recovered from a human donor with alopecia areata. This specimen was CD4+ T cells sorted from blood, taken at approximately week 42, from a patient treated with tofacitinib. The chain uses TRBV29-1 and TRBJ1-2, with TRBD1 matching 8 junction bases. CDR3 reads: CSVEPYRGSIGYTF. The nucleotide sequence reads TGCAGCGTTGAGCCGTACAGGGGGAGTATTGGCTACACCTTC. With the rest looked up from the reference TRBV29-1 and TRBJ1-2 genes rather than sequenced, the full variable domain is SAVISQKPSRDICQRGTSLTIQCQVDSQVTMMFWYRQQPGQSLTLIATANQGSEATYESGFVIDKFPISRPNLTFSTLTVSNMSPEDSSIYLCSVEPYRGSIGYTFGSGTRLTVV.